Shown below are 17 T cell receptor beta chains from a single sample sequenced in a study of Ad26.COV2.S vaccination and SARS-CoV-2 variants. Specified treatment: roughly 18 received Ad26.COV2.S at low or high dose, single or two shots; 5 received placebo; per-sample allocation not given. After the first vaccine or placebo injection, samples were drawn on day 63. The table came from immunoSEQ multiplex PCR; TCRdb's copy has only in-frame clones and leaves some out. The sample has fewer than 400,000 clones, approximately 91% seen once. Here the sequenced sample was peripheral blood, taken in a trial of Ad26.COV2.S vaccine versus placebo. Receptors were obtained from a person aged 18-60 years who received the Ad26.COV2.S COVID-19 vaccine or a placebo.

This sequence joins TRBV6-5 and TRBJ2-1, with D maybe TRBD2 (6 bases). The V and J ends lost 6 bases and 5 bases respectively, with 8 bases between them. Germline V gene sequence: CDR1 MNHEY, CDR2 SVGAGI. This CDR3 contains 12 residues. The CDR3 DNA reads as TGTGCCAGCAGGCGGGGAGACAATGAGCAGTTCTTC. Translating it yields CASRRGDNEQFF.

V and J are TRBV7-3 and TRBJ2-1; D possibly uses TRBD1 or TRBD2 (7 bases each). The V and J ends lost 5 bases and 9 bases respectively, with 23 bases between them. The germline CDR1 and CDR2 sequences are SGHTA and FQGTGA. The CDR3 length is 16 residues. CDR3 DNA: TGTGCCAGCAGCCAGAACCCAGGGGGGGGACTCGGTGAGCAGTTCTTC. Protein sequence: CASSQNPGGGLGEQFF.

V and J are TRBV28 and TRBJ1-2; 8 nucleotides align to TRBD1. V lost 2 bases to trimming and J lost 6 bases; unmatched junction nucleotides: 8. The germline gives CDR1 MDHEN, CDR2 SYDVKM. The CDR3 contains 15 residues. The CDR3 protein is CASSLGGRGRHGYTF. In DNA, the CDR3 is TGTGCCAGCAGTTTAGGAGGCAGGGGGCGGCATGGCTACACCTTC.

The V call is TRBV5-1, the J call TRBJ2-3, with 14 bases aligning to TRBD2. The J segment lost 3 bases and the V segment lost 4 bases, leaving 7 bases of the junction unmatched. This CDR3 is built from 17 residues. Germline V gene data show CDR1 as SGHRS and CDR2 as YFSETQ. The CDR3 loop reads CASSPGTSGSKTDTQYF. Written as DNA, the CDR3 is TGCGCCAGCAGCCCCGGGACTAGCGGGAGTAAGACAGATACGCAGTATTTT.

J is TRBJ2-1 and V is TRBV4-3, with D possibly being TRBD2 (6 bases). This CDR3 has 17 amino acids. The V and J ends lost 3 bases and 7 bases respectively, with 22 bases between them. CDR1 and CDR2 (germline): LGHNA, YSLEER. CDR3 residues: CASSQGPGTRSFNEQFF. DNA of the CDR3: TGCGCCAGCAGCCAGGGACCTGGGACTCGCTCCTTTAATGAGCAGTTCTTC.

The chain has TRBV28 and TRBJ1-2, with 9 bases fitting TRBD1. The CDR3 has 12 residues. CDR1 and CDR2 (germline): MDHEN, SYDVKM. The junction had 5 bases not matched to a gene; V was cut back by 8 bases and J by 7 bases. The CDR3 DNA is TGTGCCAGCCGGACAGGGGAGGCTGGCTACACCTTC. It specifies CASRTGEAGYTF.

The chain employs TRBV30 and TRBJ1-1, with D unresolved. Germline loops: CDR1 GTSNPN, CDR2 SVGIG (reference sequence). This CDR3 spans 14 amino acids. The V and J ends lost 2 bases and 1 base respectively, with 11 bases between them. This CDR3 is CAWSQVPQNTEAFF. The CDR3 DNA sequence: TGTGCCTGGAGTCAGGTCCCACAGAACACTGAAGCTTTCTTT.

The J gene is TRBJ2-1, the V gene TRBV28, with D possibly matching TRBD2 (6 bases). V lost 4 bases to trimming and J lost 6 bases, with 16 bases between them. From germline, CDR1 is MDHEN and CDR2 SYDVKM. The CDR3 spans 15 residues. The CDR3 loop is CASSSGGLTGNEQFF. The CDR3 region has the DNA TGTGCCAGCAGTTCCGGGGGACTTACGGGCAATGAGCAGTTCTTC.

This rearrangement joins TRBV4-3 to TRBJ2-3; 9 positions match TRBD2. V lost 1 base to trimming and J lost 3 bases; unmatched junction nucleotides: 5. CDR1 and CDR2 (germline): LGHNA, YSLEER. CDR3 size: 16 residues. The CDR3 DNA is TGCGCCAGCAGCCAAGGGTGGCGGGAGGGGACAGATACGCAGTATTTT. It yields the protein CASSQGWREGTDTQYF.

J is TRBJ1-5 and V is TRBV2; 7 bases are shared with TRBD1. The J segment lost 2 bases and the V segment lost 5 bases, leaving 3 bases of the junction unmatched. The CDR3 consists of 14 residues. Germline CDR1 and CDR2: SNHLY and FYNNEI. CDR3: CASSRDRGNQPQHF. The CDR3 DNA reads TGTGCCAGCAGTCGAGACAGGGGCAATCAGCCCCAGCATTTT.

The chain joins TRBV12-3 or TRBV12-4 to TRBJ1-1, with TRBD1 identical over 10 bases. V lost 7 bases to trimming and J lost 4 bases; unmatched junction nucleotides: 3. The CDR3 consists of 13 residues. CDR3 residues: CASTGQGSTEAFF. The DNA of the CDR3 is TGTGCCAGCACGGGACAGGGGAGCACTGAAGCTTTCTTT.

The V call is TRBV20-1, the J call TRBJ1-6; D not certain. The CDR3 totals 14 residues. V was clipped by 3 bases and J by 4 bases, with 10 bases between them. Germline CDR1 DFQATT, CDR2 SNEGSKA (reference sequence). CDR3 coding DNA: TGCAGTGCTAGTACCGGGCCATATAATTCACCCCTCCACTTT. Protein sequence: CSASTGPYNSPLHF.

V and J are TRBV5-3 and TRBJ2-7, with 7 bases fitting TRBD1. TRBV5-3 is classed as an ORF, of uncertain function. The CDR3 is 14 amino acids. The junction had 9 bases not matched to a gene; V was cut back by 4 bases and J by 5 bases. For the CDR3, the DNA is TGTGCCAGAAGCCTTACTAGGGACAGAAACGAGCAGTACTTC. Its translation: CARSLTRDRNEQYF.

This chain links TRBV19 with TRBJ1-2; no clear D. CDR1 is LNHDA and CDR2 is SQIVND in the germline V gene (reference sequence). Trimming took off 9 bases at V and 6 bases at J, with 14 bases between the two ends. CDR3 length: 12 residues. CDR3 residues: CASRRAVHGYTF. The CDR3 DNA is TGTGCCAGCCGCCGGGCGGTTCATGGCTACACCTTC.

The chain couples TRBV20-1 to TRBJ2-5, with D perhaps TRBD2 (6 bases). The CDR3 contains 14 residues. CDR1 DFQATT and CDR2 SNEGSKA come from the germline V gene (reference sequence). Trimming stripped 3 bases from V and 9 bases from J, with 20 bases between. The CDR3 sequence is CSASVWGGKPPQYF. CDR3 bases: TGCAGTGCTAGTGTCTGGGGCGGGAAGCCTCCCCAGTACTTC.

The V call is TRBV5-1, the J call TRBJ2-1; D might be TRBD2 (6 bases). The CDR3 runs 14 residues. V lost 0 bases to trimming and J lost 7 bases, with 11 bases between them. Germline V CDR1 and CDR2: SGHRS, YFSETQ. CDR3 residues: CASSLAGDRNEQFF. CDR3 coding DNA: TGCGCCAGCAGCTTGGCGGGGGACCGAAATGAGCAGTTCTTC.

This sequence joins TRBV15 and TRBJ2-7, with unresolved D. From germline, CDR1 is LNHNV and CDR2 YYDKDF (reference sequence). The CDR3 consists of 16 residues. V was trimmed by 0 bases and J by 2 bases, leaving 14 bases between them. As DNA, the CDR3 is TGTGCCACCAGCAGAGATGACCCGATAAGCCCCTACGAGCAGTACTTC. Its translation is CATSRDDPISPYEQYF. The whole variable domain, filled in from reference TRBV15 and TRBJ2-7, reads DAMVIQNPRYQVTQFGKPVTLSCSQTLNHNVMYWYQQKSSQAPKLLFHYYDKDFNNEADTPDNFQSRRPNTSFCFLDIRSPGLGDTAMYLCATSRDDPISPYEQYFGPGTRLTVT.